Below, 19 T cell receptor beta chains from the same sample are listed, as sequenced in a study of cytomegalovirus exposure and HLA in healthy donors. The PCR ran on 60 Vbeta and 13 Jbeta primers. Repertoires were generated with immunoSEQ multiplex PCR, while TCRdb's copy carries only in-frame clones and drops some. The table lists about 200,000 clones, around 79% of them singletons. What was sequenced was PBMCs. Every receptor here comes from a girl aged 2-15 years in good health and CMV-seronegative.

V is TRBV27 and J is TRBJ1-1, with D tentatively TRBD1 (6 bases). The CDR3 has 14 residues. V was pared by 6 bases and J by 0 bases, with 11 bases between. CDR1 is MNHEY and CDR2 is SMNVEV in the germline V gene (reference sequence). The CDR3 is CASRVQGMNTEAFF. The DNA for the CDR3 is TGTGCCAGCAGGGTACAGGGCATGAACACTGAAGCTTTCTTT.

This chain uses TRBV5-1 with TRBJ2-7; D remains ambiguous. The CDR3 runs to 16 residues. The germline V gene has CDR1 SGHRS and CDR2 YFSETQ. Trimming stripped 0 bases from V and 4 bases from J, with 17 bases between. The CDR3 DNA follows: TGCGCCAGCAGCTTGGTCGAGACACCCCTACAATACGAGCAGTACTTC. Translation: CASSLVETPLQYEQYF.

The chain has TRBV30 and TRBJ1-1; D gene ambiguous. V was shortened by 6 bases and J by 0 bases, with 11 bases between the two germline ends. The CDR3 contains 13 residues. Germline lookup yields CDR1 GTSNPN and CDR2 SVGIG (reference sequence). Here the CDR3 reads CACLNQVNTEAFF. CDR3 bases: TGTGCCTGTCTAAATCAGGTGAACACTGAAGCTTTCTTT.

The rearrangement links TRBV4-1 to TRBJ2-1; D ambiguous. CDR1 MGHRA and CDR2 YSYEKL come from the germline V gene. Trimming took off 0 bases at V and 7 bases at J, with 7 bases between the two ends. The CDR3 contains 13 residues. The CDR3: CASSQESFNEQFF. CDR3 sequence (DNA): TGCGCCAGCAGCCAAGAGAGCTTTAATGAGCAGTTCTTC.

This rearrangement joins TRBV10-3 to TRBJ2-5, with 9 bases lining up with TRBD2. This CDR3 contains 14 residues. With V trimmed by 10 bases and J by 0 bases, 6 bases remained unmatched. CDR1 is ENHRY, CDR2 SYGVKD, per germline. CDR3 sequence reads: CATRAGGHQETQYF. CDR3 coding DNA: TGTGCCACACGAGCGGGAGGCCACCAAGAGACCCAGTACTTC.

The rearrangement joins TRBV2 to TRBJ2-7, with D possibly TRBD1 on 6 matching bases. This CDR3 has 16 amino acids. Germline assignment: CDR1 SNHLY and CDR2 FYNNEI. Between the trimmed V and J ends, which lost 7 bases and 3 bases, there was a span of 22 bases. Here the CDR3 reads CASKGTTGTIFYEQYF. The CDR3 DNA is TGTGCCAGCAAAGGGACGACAGGTACTATCTTCTACGAGCAGTACTTC. The variable domain in full, with the rest retrieved from reference TRBV2 and TRBJ2-7, is EPEVTQTPSHQVTQMGQEVILRCVPISNHLYFYWYRQILGQKVEFLVSFYNNEISEKSEIFDDQFSVERPDGSNFTLKIRSTKLEDSAMYFCASKGTTGTIFYEQYFGPGTRLTVT.

This rearrangement joins TRBV7-9 to TRBJ1-2; TRBD1 might be the D (6 bases). Germline V gene data show CDR1 as SEHNR and CDR2 as FQNEAQ (reference sequence). V was trimmed by 4 bases and J by 8 bases, leaving 14 bases between them. The CDR3 extends over 13 amino acids. In DNA, the CDR3 is TGTGCCAGCAGCTCGGACAGTTACGGGGGCTACACCTTC. It encodes CASSSDSYGGYTF.

The CDR3 DNA reads as TGTGCCAGCAGCCGGGGTCCCAGCTCCTACAATGAGCAGTTCTTC. Protein product: CASSRGPSSYNEQFF. This chain connects TRBV6-5 to TRBJ2-1; D is perhaps TRBD2 (5 bases). The length of the CDR3 is 15 residues. CDR1 is MNHEY and CDR2 is SVGAGI in the germline V gene. V shed 6 bases and J shed 0 bases, with 12 bases lying between them.

This clone was counted between two and nine times. In DNA, the CDR3 is TGTGCCAGCAAGGAGGGGCCGGTCACTGAAGCTTTCTTT. Translated: CASKEGPVTEAFF. The chain links TRBV2 to TRBJ1-1, with a possible D match to TRBD1 (5 bases). Germline V gives CDR1 SNHLY, CDR2 FYNNEI. V lost 7 bases, J lost 4 bases, and 13 bases lay in between. The CDR3 has 13 amino acids. Full variable domain (missing parts from reference TRBV2 and TRBJ1-1): EPEVTQTPSHQVTQMGQEVILRCVPISNHLYFYWYRQILGQKVEFLVSFYNNEISEKSEIFDDQFSVERPDGSNFTLKIRSTKLEDSAMYFCASKEGPVTEAFFGQGTRLTVV.

The rearrangement joins TRBV7-9 to TRBJ1-5; 9 bases line up with TRBD1. CDR1 SEHNR and CDR2 FQNEAQ come from the germline V gene (reference sequence). The CDR3 has 17 amino acids. Germline trimming cut 4 bases from V and 7 bases from J; bases unmatched to any gene: 14. In DNA, the CDR3 is TGTGCCAGCAGCTCATCTTTAAAGGACAGGGGTCACCAGCCCCAGCATTTT. This encodes CASSSSLKDRGHQPQHF.

The chain is built from TRBV5-1 and TRBJ1-2, with D perhaps matching TRBD1 (5 bases). This CDR3 is 14 amino acids long. The V and J ends lost 3 bases and 8 bases respectively, with 17 bases between them. Germline V gene data show CDR1 as SGHRS and CDR2 as YFSETQ. As DNA, the CDR3 is TGCGCCAGCAGCTCCAATCAGGGCCTAGGCGGCTACACCTTC. Its protein product is CASSSNQGLGGYTF.

The J gene is TRBJ2-7, the V gene TRBV18; no definite D call. The CDR3 covers 12 residues. Germline CDR1 KGHSH, CDR2 LQKENI. Deletions cut 2 bases from V and 1 base from J, with 3 bases between. The CDR3 sequence: CASSPTSYEQYF. As DNA, the CDR3 is TGTGCCAGCTCACCAACATCCTACGAGCAGTACTTC. The variable domain in full, completed from reference TRBV18 and TRBJ2-7, reads NAGVMQNPRHLVRRRGQEARLRCSPMKGHSHVYWYRQLPEEGLKFMVYLQKENIIDESGMPKERFSAEFPKEGPSILRIQQVVRGDSAAYFCASSPTSYEQYFGPGTRLTVT.

This clone was seen once. The rearrangement uses TRBV4-1 and TRBJ2-1; 10 bases align to TRBD2. Per germline, CDR1 MGHRA and CDR2 YSYEKL. J lost 1 base, V lost 5 bases, and 5 bases had no gene match. This CDR3 region has 16 residues. The CDR3 DNA reads TGCGCCAGCAGCAGGAGCGGGAGGGCGTCCTACAATGAGCAGTTCTTC. Encoded protein: CASSRSGRASYNEQFF.

The sample holds one count of this clone. This chain connects TRBV5-8 to TRBJ1-2, with 7 nucleotides matching TRBD1. The CDR3 totals 14 residues. Unmatched junction bases numbered 4, after V lost 3 bases and J lost 2 bases. Germline V gene lookup returns CDR1 SGHTS and CDR2 YDEGEE. The CDR3, as DNA: TGTGCCAGCAGCTACAGGGGACGGAACTATGGCTACACCTTC. It yields the protein CASSYRGRNYGYTF.

The J gene is TRBJ2-7, the V gene TRBV6-5; 9 nucleotides line up with TRBD2. The germline CDR1 and CDR2 sequences are MNHEY and SVGAGI. The length of the CDR3 is 15 residues. J was trimmed by 2 bases and V by 6 bases; bases with no gene match: 8. CDR3 region: CASRRLAVGTYEQYF. DNA for the CDR3: TGTGCCAGCAGACGACTAGCGGTAGGAACCTACGAGCAGTACTTC.

This clone appeared a single time. The V call is TRBV7-8, the J call TRBJ2-3; 10 nucleotides line up with TRBD2. CDR1 SGHVS and CDR2 FQNEAQ come from the germline V gene. This CDR3 has 19 residues. J was trimmed by 1 base and V by 1 base; bases with no gene match: 11. The CDR3: CASSLGRLAGDKGTDTQYF. The CDR3 DNA sequence: TGTGCCAGCAGCTTAGGGCGGCTAGCGGGAGATAAGGGCACAGATACGCAGTATTTT.

The CDR3 is CASSFRGGSSSYEQYF. CDR3 coding DNA: TGTGCCAGCAGCTTTAGGGGCGGAAGTAGCTCCTACGAGCAGTACTTC. The V gene is TRBV7-9, the J gene TRBJ2-7, with D maybe TRBD1 (5 bases). The V gene's germline CDR1 is SEHNR and CDR2 FQNEAQ (reference sequence). Trimming took 3 bases from V and 0 from J, leaving 15 bases between them. This CDR3 region has 16 residues.

V usage is TRBV10-3 and J usage is TRBJ2-3; 9 bases line up with TRBD1. Germline CDR1 and CDR2: ENHRY and SYGVKD. The CDR3 spans 13 residues. Trimming removed 10 bases from V and 0 bases from J; junction bases left unmatched: 2. The CDR3 bases are TGTGCCACCGGGACAGGGAGCACAGATACGCAGTATTTT. It specifies CATGTGSTDTQYF.

V gene TRBV6-1 combines with J gene TRBJ1-1, with D perhaps TRBD1 (5 bases). There are 14 residues in the CDR3. Per the germline V gene, CDR1 is MNHNS and CDR2 is SASEGT. With 6 bases removed from V and 1 base from J, the gap between germline ends came to 12 bases. CDR3 protein: CASSVDRTNTEAFF. The CDR3 bases are TGTGCCAGCAGCGTAGACAGAACGAACACTGAAGCTTTCTTT.